Below are 14 T cell receptor beta chains sequenced from a single sample in a study of shared T cell receptors in the human thymus. Data came from immunoSEQ multiplex PCR; TCRdb stores just in-frame clones and leaves some out. The top ten hold 0.0094% of the sample, which has about 660,000 clones, more than 75% seen once. These same data were also listed under a study on human thymus T cells.

Sequencing was done on a sample of thymocytes. The receptors come from a boy younger than two with a congenital heart defect.

The rearrangement joins TRBV4-3 to TRBJ2-7; 15 bases agree with TRBD2. This CDR3 has 20 amino acids. The germline gives CDR1 LGHNA, CDR2 YSLEER. Trimming cost V 1 base and J 4 bases; bases outside gene matches: 14. Here the CDR3 reads CASSQVFPRTSGRGHYEQYF. CDR3 in DNA: TGCGCCAGCAGCCAAGTATTCCCTCGGACTAGCGGGAGGGGCCATTACGAGCAGTACTTC.

V is TRBV4-1 and J is TRBJ2-7; 14 nucleotides align to TRBD2. With 4 bases clipped from V and 0 bases from J, the junction kept 2 bases outside the gene matches. This CDR3 contains 16 residues. From germline, CDR1 is MGHRA and CDR2 YSYEKL. CDR3 loop: CASSRGLAGASYEQYF. The CDR3 DNA reads TGCGCCAGCAGCCGGGGACTAGCGGGGGCCTCCTACGAGCAGTACTTC.

The gene calls are TRBV7-2 and TRBJ2-7; a possible D gene is TRBD2 (5 bases). CDR3 size: 13 residues. V lost 8 bases and J lost 0, with 11 bases in between. The V gene's germline CDR1 is SGHTA and CDR2 FQGNSA. The DNA for the CDR3 is TGTGCCAGCGCGGGCCATAGCTCCTACGAGCAGTACTTC. Translating it yields CASAGHSSYEQYF.

V usage is TRBV7-2 and J usage is TRBJ1-3; D is undetermined. The germline CDR1 and CDR2 sequences are SGHTA and FQGNSA. V lost 7 bases, J lost 1 base, and 11 bases lay in between. CDR3 size: 14 residues. The CDR3 spells CASTPMESGNTIYF. CDR3 sequence (DNA): TGTGCCAGCACCCCAATGGAGTCTGGAAACACCATATATTTT.

This rearrangement joins TRBV28 to TRBJ2-1; possible D gene TRBD1, 5 bases. The CDR3 loop spans 17 amino acids. V dropped 3 bases and J dropped 5 bases, with 20 bases sitting between them. CDR1 and CDR2 (germline): MDHEN, SYDVKM. Here the CDR3 reads CASSFGPGPQVNNEQFF. In DNA, the CDR3 is TGTGCCAGCAGTTTTGGGCCCGGCCCACAGGTTAACAATGAGCAGTTCTTC.

The genes are TRBV27 and TRBJ2-1, with D perhaps TRBD2 (6 bases). Trimming took 2 bases from V and 4 from J, leaving 12 bases between them. Germline-derived CDR1 and CDR2 are MNHEY and SMNVEV (reference sequence). The length of the CDR3 is 15 residues. The CDR3 sequence is CASSLRREAYNEQFF. The CDR3 coding sequence is TGTGCCAGCAGTTTACGGAGGGAGGCTTACAATGAGCAGTTCTTC.

The rearrangement joins TRBV4-3 to TRBJ2-1; 7 nucleotides align to TRBD1. The CDR3 is 16 amino acids. CDR1 is LGHNA and CDR2 is YSLEER in the germline V gene. The ends lost 0 bases at V and 5 bases at J; junction bases unmatched: 7. CDR3 nucleotide sequence: TGCGCCAGCAGCCAAGATGAGGGGGCACCCCACAATGAGCAGTTCTTC. This translates into CASSQDEGAPHNEQFF.

The chain carries TRBV7-2 and TRBJ1-3; possibly TRBD1 for D (6 bases). Per germline, CDR1 SGHTA and CDR2 FQGNSA. This CDR3 region has 16 residues. Trimming stripped 1 base from V and 0 bases from J, with 10 bases between. The CDR3 coding sequence is TGTGCCAGCAGCTTAGGGGGGGGCGCCTCTGGAAACACCATATATTTT. Encoded protein: CASSLGGGASGNTIYF.

This chain links TRBV2 with TRBJ2-3; TRBD2 matches at 8 bases. Germline CDR1 is SNHLY and CDR2 is FYNNEI. With V trimmed by 5 bases and J by 2 bases, 12 bases remained unmatched. This CDR3 contains 17 residues. CDR3 coding DNA: TGTGCCAGCAGTTCACGCCGTACGACTAGCGACACAGATACGCAGTATTTT. Its translation is CASSSRRTTSDTDTQYF.

In this sample, this clone turned up a few times. This chain connects TRBV30 to TRBJ1-4, with 9 bases matching TRBD1. CDR3 length equals 14 residues. The ends lost 2 bases at V and 10 bases at J; junction bases unmatched: 8. CDR1 is GTSNPN, CDR2 SVGIG, per germline (reference sequence). The CDR3 here is CAWSSRQGGVKLFF. CDR3 coding DNA: TGTGCCTGGAGTAGTCGACAGGGGGGCGTAAAACTGTTTTTT.

This clone came up a few times. CDR3 protein: CASSSGLAFDTGELFF. CDR3 DNA: TGTGCCAGCAGCTCGGGACTAGCGTTTGACACCGGGGAGCTGTTTTTT. The V gene is TRBV5-4, the J gene TRBJ2-2; 10 bases agree with TRBD2. The CDR3 spans 16 residues. V shed 3 bases, J shed 3 bases, and the junction held 5 bases outside the gene matches. Germline-derived CDR1 and CDR2 are SGHNT and YYREEE (reference sequence).

The chain recombines TRBV5-1 with TRBJ1-1, with 8 nucleotides matching TRBD1. The V gene's germline CDR1 is SGHRS and CDR2 YFSETQ. CDR3 length: 14 residues. V was pared by 4 bases and J by 5 bases, with 7 bases of the junction left unmatched. The CDR3 loop is CASSPRTGTTEAFF. CDR3 sequence (DNA): TGCGCCAGCAGCCCCCGGACAGGGACGACTGAAGCTTTCTTT.

This clone was recorded a few times. V and J are TRBV5-5 and TRBJ1-4, with 8 bases matching TRBD1. CDR3 size: 14 residues. V was pared by 5 bases and J by 6 bases, with 6 bases of the junction left unmatched. Germline CDR1 is SGHKS and CDR2 is YYEKEE (reference sequence). The chain's CDR3 is CASRKTGGDEKLFF. CDR3 nucleotides: TGTGCCAGCAGAAAAACAGGGGGGGATGAAAAACTGTTTTTT.

This chain joins TRBV4-1 and TRBJ2-5; a possible D gene is TRBD2 (5 bases). V was cut by 3 bases and J by 2 bases, with 10 bases left in between. This CDR3 comprises 14 residues. Per germline, CDR1 MGHRA and CDR2 YSYEKL. CDR3 region: CASSQGDDQETQYF. The CDR3 DNA follows: TGCGCCAGCAGCCAGGGAGATGATCAAGAGACCCAGTACTTC.